What follows are 21 T cell receptor beta chains derived from one specimen sequenced in a study of blood T cell repertoires in COVID-19. TCRdb's copy holds only in-frame clones and misses some; the assay was immunoSEQ multiplex PCR. This sample has 450,000 or so clones, with 70% to 90% found just once. Sequenced material: peripheral blood. Every receptor here comes from a man aged 18 to 35 with COVID-19, enrolled during active disease.

Worth noting for this clone: At one boundary the junction diverges from the germline segment, which might be a read error. The sample contains more than one DNA sequence encoding this CDR3. The chain links TRBV15 to TRBJ2-7, with 9 bases fitting TRBD1. The CDR3 is made up of 14 amino acids. CDR1 LNHNV and CDR2 YYDKDF come from the germline V gene (reference sequence). The CDR3 sequence: CATSRDRGSYEQYF. The CDR3 coding sequence is TGTGCCACCAGCCGAGACAGGGGGTCCTACGAGCAGTACTTC. The complete variable domain, with remaining parts taken from reference TRBV15 and TRBJ2-7, reads DAMVIQNPRYQVTQFGKPVTLSCSQTLNHNVMYWYQQKSSQAPKLLFHYYDKDFNNEADTPDNFQSRRPNTSFCFLDIRSPGLGDTAMYLCATSRDRGSYEQYFGPGTRLTVT.

This sequence joins TRBV11-2 and TRBJ2-7, with 9 bases fitting TRBD2. The CDR3 extends over 15 amino acids. Trimming removed 2 bases from V and 2 bases from J; junction bases left unmatched: 4. Germline CDR1 is SGHAT and CDR2 is FQNNGV. In DNA form, the CDR3 reads TGTGCCAGCAGCTTAAGTGCTAGCGGGGCCTACGAGCAGTACTTC. It is translated as CASSLSASGAYEQYF.

The gene calls are TRBV7-9 and TRBJ2-7; 8 bases are shared with TRBD2. Germline V gene sequence: CDR1 SEHNR, CDR2 FQNEAQ (reference sequence). This CDR3 is built from 15 residues. The V gene end was trimmed by 5 bases and the J gene end by 3 bases; junction bases not matched to a gene: 9. The CDR3: CASSRPGLENYEQYF. CDR3 sequence (DNA): TGTGCCAGCAGCCGACCGGGACTAGAGAACTACGAGCAGTACTTC.

J is TRBJ2-1 and V is TRBV5-1; weak D call: TRBD2 (5 bases). Germline assignment: CDR1 SGHRS and CDR2 YFSETQ. The CDR3 consists of 18 residues. Deletions cut 0 bases from V and 0 bases from J, with 16 bases between. The DNA of the CDR3 is TGCGCCAGCAGCTTGGAGGGTGGGCGGGCTAGCTCCTACAATGAGCAGTTCTTC. Translated: CASSLEGGRASSYNEQFF.

The rearrangement joins TRBV24-1 to TRBJ2-7; possible D gene TRBD1, 6 bases. The CDR3 is 14 amino acids. V shed 3 bases and J shed 2 bases, with 10 bases lying between them. The germline V gene has CDR1 KGHDR and CDR2 SFDVKD. Here the CDR3 reads CATSDGGPTYEQYF. In DNA, the CDR3 is TGTGCCACCAGTGATGGGGGCCCCACCTACGAGCAGTACTTC.

This chain uses TRBV11-1 with TRBJ2-5; tentatively, D is TRBD2 (5 bases). Germline-derived CDR1 and CDR2 are SGHAT and FQDESV (reference sequence). The CDR3 sequence is 15 residues long. V was shortened by 1 base and J by 5 bases, with 14 bases between the two germline ends. CDR3 sequence reads: CASSLVTGMMETQYF. CDR3 sequence (DNA): TGTGCCAGCAGCTTAGTCACCGGGATGATGGAGACCCAGTACTTC.

The gene calls are TRBV11-2 and TRBJ2-3; perhaps TRBD2 as D (5 bases). The CDR3 runs 13 residues. Deletions cut 5 bases from V and 1 base from J, with 7 bases between. Per germline, CDR1 SGHAT and CDR2 FQNNGV. The CDR3 reads CASSHSGTDTQYF. DNA of the CDR3: TGTGCCAGCAGCCATAGCGGCACAGATACGCAGTATTTT.

The CDR3 is CASSLVTGELFF. Written as DNA, the CDR3 is TGTGCCAGCAGTCTCGTGACAGGGGAGCTGTTTTTT. J is TRBJ2-2 and V is TRBV2, with unresolved D. The germline V gene has CDR1 SNHLY and CDR2 FYNNEI. This CDR3 comprises 12 residues. Deletions cut 5 bases from V and 8 bases from J, with 9 bases between.

J is TRBJ1-5 and V is TRBV19; D is perhaps TRBD1 (6 bases). V lost 3 bases to trimming and J lost 6 bases, with 15 bases between them. In germline, CDR1 is LNHDA, CDR2 SQIVND (reference sequence). The CDR3 loop spans 15 amino acids. For the CDR3, the DNA is TGTGCCAGTAGTATCAGGGCAGGGGAAGGTCAGCCCCAGCATTTT. Translated, it gives CASSIRAGEGQPQHF. The entire variable domain, with the rest obtained from reference TRBV19 and TRBJ1-5, is as follows: DGGITQSPKYLFRKEGQNVTLSCEQNLNHDAMYWYRQDPGQGLRLIYYSQIVNDFQKGDIAEGYSVSREKKESFPLTVTSAQKNPTAFYLCASSIRAGEGQPQHFGDGTRLSIL.

This clone was seen once. This chain links TRBV5-4 with TRBJ1-1; TRBD1 aligns across 7 bases. CDR1 and CDR2 from the germline V gene are SGHNT and YYREEE (reference sequence). The CDR3 is made up of 14 amino acids. Unmatched junction bases numbered 5, after V lost 4 bases and J lost 2 bases. CDR3 DNA: TGTGCCAGCAGCCCGCAGGGGGTTAACACTGAAGCTTTCTTT. This encodes CASSPQGVNTEAFF.

On this clone: A read error may produce the germline difference seen at one junction end. The gene calls are TRBV12-3 or TRBV12-4 and TRBJ2-1; 11 nucleotides align to TRBD2. The CDR3 runs to 13 residues. The chain's CDR3 is CASSLWETSGELF. The CDR3 DNA is TGTGCCAGCAGTTTGTGGGAGACTAGCGGGGAACTCTTC.

DNA of the CDR3: TGTGCCAGCAGGCCAAGACAGGGGGTGGTTTCACCCCTCCACTTT. Protein product: CASRPRQGVVSPLHF. The chain joins TRBV6-6 to TRBJ1-6; TRBD1 agrees at 9 bases. The CDR3 covers 15 residues. The germline CDR1 and CDR2 sequences are MNHNY and SVGAGI (reference sequence). With 6 bases clipped from V and 9 bases from J, the junction kept 9 bases outside the gene matches.

This chain links TRBV19 with TRBJ2-3, with D unresolved. V was clipped by 3 bases and J by 6 bases, with 10 bases between them. Germline V gene sequence: CDR1 LNHDA, CDR2 SQIVND (reference sequence). The CDR3 totals 13 residues. The CDR3 DNA reads as TGTGCCAGTAGTATTGCGAGTCGGGATACGCAGTATTTT. Translated: CASSIASRDTQYF.

As to this clone: Mismatch with germline at one junction end may stem from a read error. At the DNA level, this CDR3 is encoded by other sequences in the same sample as well. This rearrangement joins TRBV19 to TRBJ1-5, with 7 positions matching TRBD1. CDR3 size: 13 residues. Germline V gene data show CDR1 as LNHDA and CDR2 as SQIVND (reference sequence). CDR3 in amino acids: CASSRGGNQPQHF. In nucleotides, the CDR3 is TGTGCCAGTAGCCGAGGGGGCAACCAGCCCCAGCATTTT.

This sequence joins TRBV7-3 and TRBJ2-1; TRBD2 is a possible D gene (6 bases). The CDR3 length is 15 residues. Deletions cut 0 bases from V and 9 bases from J, with 15 bases between. Germline V gene sequence: CDR1 SGHTA, CDR2 FQGTGA. CDR3 in amino acids: CASSLTKIASAEQFF. CDR3 in DNA: TGTGCCAGCAGCTTAACGAAGATCGCTAGCGCTGAGCAGTTCTTC.

This clone showed up just once. The chain carries TRBV30 and TRBJ2-7, with 9 positions matching TRBD1. V lost 5 bases, J lost 6 bases, and 8 bases stayed unmatched. Germline values: CDR1 GTSNPN, CDR2 SVGIG (reference sequence). This CDR3 is built from 13 residues. The CDR3 DNA follows: TGTGCCTGGGAATCGGGACAGGGAGGCGAGCAGTACTTC. This gives the protein CAWESGQGGEQYF.

This clone showed up just once. This chain joins TRBV12-3 or TRBV12-4 and TRBJ2-3; D ambiguous. The V gene lost 5 bases and the J gene lost 0 bases, with 6 bases spanning the gap. This CDR3 is 13 amino acids long. The CDR3 DNA sequence: TGTGCCAGCAGTCCAACTAGCACAGATACGCAGTATTTT. Encoded protein: CASSPTSTDTQYF.

The chain links TRBV7-8 to TRBJ2-5; 11 nucleotides line up with TRBD2. After removal of 0 bases from V and 5 bases from J, the junction contained 5 bases not matched to a gene. The CDR3 covers 16 residues. The germline V gene has CDR1 SGHVS and CDR2 FQNEAQ. As DNA, the CDR3 is TGTGCCAGCAGCTTAGCTAGCGGGGGGGCCGGGGAGACCCAGTACTTC. Residues: CASSLASGGAGETQYF.

This clone was seen only once. CDR3 region: CASSDVDGGNTEAFF. In DNA, the CDR3 is TGTGCCAGCAGTGACGTCGACGGGGGGAACACTGAAGCTTTCTTT. The J gene is TRBJ1-1, the V gene TRBV2, with D tentatively TRBD1 (5 bases). Germline V gives CDR1 SNHLY, CDR2 FYNNEI. CDR3 length: 15 amino acids. V gave up 3 bases and J gave up 1 base, with 12 bases separating them.

The V gene is TRBV29-1, the J gene TRBJ2-3, with D possibly TRBD2 on 6 matching bases. Trimming stripped 6 bases from V and 0 bases from J, with 13 bases between. Germline V gene lookup returns CDR1 SQVTM and CDR2 ANQGSEA. The CDR3 has 14 residues. CDR3 region: CSVIWEASTDTQYF. CDR3 nucleotide sequence: TGCAGCGTGATCTGGGAGGCGAGCACAGATACGCAGTATTTT.

The gene calls are TRBV19 and TRBJ2-1; TRBD2 matches at 11 bases. Germline V gene sequence: CDR1 LNHDA, CDR2 SQIVND (reference sequence). The CDR3 has 15 amino acids. V gave up 5 bases and J gave up 12 bases; unmatched junction bases: 12. The CDR3 coding sequence is TGTGCCAGTAGTCTCACTAGCGGGGGTGCGCTAGCGCAGTTCTTC. It codes for CASSLTSGGALAQFF.